Presented here are 5 T cell receptor beta chains from one specimen sequenced in a study of beta chain features in type 1 diabetes. Study results and limitations: People with Type 1 diabetes carried modestly yet significantly shorter TCRB CDR3s in all four CD4+ subsets.

Their target antigens are unknown. Reverse transcribing all isolated RNA meant expressed TCRB transcripts were sequenced. The assay was immunoSEQ multiplex PCR, and TCRdb's table has in-frame clones only and misses some. The sample yields 300,000 to 350,000 clones, 9.3% seen once. The specimen sequenced was central memory CD4+ T cells from blood. These receptor sequences come from a man aged 30 to 45 with type 1 diabetes.

This clone was recorded a few times. The chain carries TRBV5-1 and TRBJ1-1, with a possible D match to TRBD1 (6 bases). V lost 0 bases and J 4 bases, leaving 13 bases between the germline ends. Per the germline V gene, CDR1 is SGHRS and CDR2 is YFSETQ. This CDR3 has 15 residues. Here the CDR3 DNA reads TGCGCCAGCAGCTTGGCATCACAGGGAACCACTGAAGCTTTCTTT. Translation: CASSLASQGTTEAFF.

The CDR3 sequence: CASRPRSGGAYNEQFF. The CDR3 bases are TGTGCCAGCAGACCGAGAAGCGGGGGGGCCTACAATGAGCAGTTCTTC. The chain joins TRBV7-2 to TRBJ2-1; 10 bases line up with TRBD2. V was clipped by 6 bases and J by 2 bases; unmatched bases: 7. CDR3 length: 16 residues. Germline V gene sequence: CDR1 SGHTA, CDR2 FQGNSA.

This clone showed up many times. The V gene is TRBV7-9, the J gene TRBJ2-2; D perhaps matches TRBD1 (6 bases). V was pared by 5 bases and J by 4 bases, with 14 bases between. In germline, CDR1 is SEHNR, CDR2 FQNEAQ (reference sequence). There are 15 residues in the CDR3. CDR3 residues: CASSVNQGLTGELFF. In nucleotides, the CDR3 is TGTGCCAGCAGCGTAAACCAGGGGCTCACCGGGGAGCTGTTTTTT.

This chain connects TRBV5-6 to TRBJ1-1, with a tentative D call TRBD1 (6 bases). This CDR3 comprises 15 residues. Germline V gene data show CDR1 as SGHDT and CDR2 as YYEEEE. V lost 6 bases and J 1 base, leaving 16 bases between the germline ends. The CDR3 region has the DNA TGTGCCAGCATCATATGGAGGGGGACGAACACTGAAGCTTTCTTT. Amino acids: CASIIWRGTNTEAFF.

This clone came up a few times. The V gene is TRBV14, the J gene TRBJ1-2; D unresolved. The germline V and J ends were trimmed by 6 bases and 4 bases, with 9 bases remaining between them. Germline CDR1 is SGHDN and CDR2 is FVKESK. CDR3 length: 12 residues. Here the CDR3 reads CASSPHLYGYTF. CDR3 DNA sequence: TGTGCCAGCAGTCCACACCTCTATGGCTACACCTTC.